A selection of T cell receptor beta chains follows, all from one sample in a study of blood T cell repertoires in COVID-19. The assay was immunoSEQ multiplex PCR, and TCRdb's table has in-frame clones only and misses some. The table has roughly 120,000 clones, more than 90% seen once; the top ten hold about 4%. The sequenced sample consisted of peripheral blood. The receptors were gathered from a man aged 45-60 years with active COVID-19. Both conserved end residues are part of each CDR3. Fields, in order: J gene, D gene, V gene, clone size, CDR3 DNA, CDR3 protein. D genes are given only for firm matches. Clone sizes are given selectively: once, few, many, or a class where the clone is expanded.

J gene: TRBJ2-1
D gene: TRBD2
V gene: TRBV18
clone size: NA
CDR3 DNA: TGTGCCAGCTCACTGACTGGCTCTACCGGGACTAGCGGGAGAAGTGAGCAGTTCTTC
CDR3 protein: CASSLTGSTGTSGRSEQFF

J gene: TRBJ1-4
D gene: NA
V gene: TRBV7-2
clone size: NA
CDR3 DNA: TGTGCCAGCAGCTTAAATCATGGGGCTATTGAAAAACTGTTTTTT
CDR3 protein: CASSLNHGAIEKLFF

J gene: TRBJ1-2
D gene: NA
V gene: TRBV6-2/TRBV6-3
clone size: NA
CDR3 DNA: TGTGCCAGCAGCGAGAACAGGGACCTCTATGGCTACACCTTC
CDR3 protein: CASSENRDLYGYTF

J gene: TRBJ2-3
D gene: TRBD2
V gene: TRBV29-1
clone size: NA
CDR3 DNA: TGCAGCTACTTTCTTGGACTAGCGGGGGGTACAGATACGCAGTATTTT
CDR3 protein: CSYFLGLAGGTDTQYF

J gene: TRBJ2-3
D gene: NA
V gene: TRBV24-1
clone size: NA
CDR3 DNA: TGTGCCACCAGTGATCCTCGAGGATCAGATACGCAGTATTTT
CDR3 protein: CATSDPRGSDTQYF

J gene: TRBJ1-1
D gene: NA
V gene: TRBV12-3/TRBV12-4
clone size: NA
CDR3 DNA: TGTGCCAGCAGCAAGAACACTGAAGCTTTCTTT
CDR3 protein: CASSKNTEAFF

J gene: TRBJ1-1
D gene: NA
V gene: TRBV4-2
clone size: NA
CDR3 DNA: TGTGCCAGCAGCCCGATACAGGGAAGAGATACTGAAGCTTTCTTT
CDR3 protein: CASSPIQGRDTEAFF

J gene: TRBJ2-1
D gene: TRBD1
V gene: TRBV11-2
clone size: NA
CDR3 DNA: TGTGCCAGCAGCTTTGGAGACAGGGGGCTCGGCGAGCAGTTCTTC
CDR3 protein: CASSFGDRGLGEQFF

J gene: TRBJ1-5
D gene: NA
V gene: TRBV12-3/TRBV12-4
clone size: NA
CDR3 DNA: TGTGCCAGCAGCAGACAGGTGTATCAGCCCCAGCATTTT
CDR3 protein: CASSRQVYQPQHF

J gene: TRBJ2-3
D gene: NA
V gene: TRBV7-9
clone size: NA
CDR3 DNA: TGTGCCAGCAGCTCAGAGGACTGGAAGACAGATACGCAGTATTTT
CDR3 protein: CASSSEDWKTDTQYF

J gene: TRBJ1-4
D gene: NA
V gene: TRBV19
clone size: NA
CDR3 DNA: TGTGCCAGTAGTATTAAATGGAGTGAAAAACTGTTTTTT
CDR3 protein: CASSIKWSEKLFF

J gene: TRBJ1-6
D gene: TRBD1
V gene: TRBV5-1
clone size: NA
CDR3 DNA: TGCGCCAGCAGCTCTCGACAGGGACGAGGGTCACCCCTCCACTTT
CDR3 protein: CASSSRQGRGSPLHF

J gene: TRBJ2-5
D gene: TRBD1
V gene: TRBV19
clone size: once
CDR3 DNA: TGTGCCAGTAGTACCTGGGACAGCAAACAAGAGACCCAGTACTTC
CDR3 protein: CASSTWDSKQETQYF

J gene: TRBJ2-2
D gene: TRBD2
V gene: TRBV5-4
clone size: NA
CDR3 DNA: TGTGCCAGCAGCCCGGGCGGACTAGCTTCCACCGGGGAGCTGTTTTTT
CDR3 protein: CASSPGGLASTGELFF

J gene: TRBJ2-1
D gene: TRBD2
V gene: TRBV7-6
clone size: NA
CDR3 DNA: TGTGCCAGCAGCTCTCAGCCGGGGGGGTCTTACAATGAGCAGTTCTTC
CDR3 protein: CASSSQPGGSYNEQFF

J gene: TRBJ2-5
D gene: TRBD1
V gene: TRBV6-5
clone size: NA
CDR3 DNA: TGTGCCAGCAGTTACGTCGACAGGGGAGAGACCCAGTACTTC
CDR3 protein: CASSYVDRGETQYF

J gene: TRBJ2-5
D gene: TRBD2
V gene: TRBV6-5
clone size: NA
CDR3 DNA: TGTGCCAGCCAGATGGGACTAGTAGAGACCCAGTACTTC
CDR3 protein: CASQMGLVETQYF

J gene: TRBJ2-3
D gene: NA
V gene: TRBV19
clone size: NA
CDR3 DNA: TGTGCCAGTAGTATATACCCCGCCGGAGGAACAACGGACCTTCAATTT
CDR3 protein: CASSIYPAGGTTDLQF

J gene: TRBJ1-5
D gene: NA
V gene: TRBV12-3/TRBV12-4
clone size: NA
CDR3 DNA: TGTGCCAGCAGTTCCTCGGGGCCCCAGCATTTT
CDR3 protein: CASSSSGPQHF

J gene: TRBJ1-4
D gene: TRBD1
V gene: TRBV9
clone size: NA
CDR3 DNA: TGTGCCAGCAGCGTAGGGGGCAGGGGGCAAGGTGAAAAACTGTTTTTT
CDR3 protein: CASSVGGRGQGEKLFF

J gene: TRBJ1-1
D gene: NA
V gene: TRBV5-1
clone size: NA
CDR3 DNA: TGCGCCAGCAGCCGTGTCGGCACTGAAGCTTTCTTT
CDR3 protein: CASSRVGTEAFF

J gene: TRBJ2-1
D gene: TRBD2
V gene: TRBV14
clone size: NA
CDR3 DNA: TGTGCCAGCAGAAAAGGGTCGCTTAGGAGCGGGACCTACAATGAGCAGTTCTTC
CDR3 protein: CASRKGSLRSGTYNEQFF

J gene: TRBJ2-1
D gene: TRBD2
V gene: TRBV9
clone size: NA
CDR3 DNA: TGTGCCAGCAGCGTAGTCCCTTCGGGAGCGGGAGGACGAAATGAGCAGTTCTTC
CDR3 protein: CASSVVPSGAGGRNEQFF

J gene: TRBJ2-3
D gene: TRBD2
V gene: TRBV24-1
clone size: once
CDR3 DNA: TGTGCCACCAGTGACCCTCTAGCGGGACCCGGTACGCAGTATTTT
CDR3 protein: CATSDPLAGPGTQYF

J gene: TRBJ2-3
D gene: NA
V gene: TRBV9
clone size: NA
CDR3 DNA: TGTGCCAGCAGCGTAGAATGGTCCTCCTATCCAGATACGCAGTATTTT
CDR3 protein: CASSVEWSSYPDTQYF

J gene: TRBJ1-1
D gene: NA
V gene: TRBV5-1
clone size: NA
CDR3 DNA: TGCGCCAGCAGCTTGGGAACTCACACTGAAGCTTTCTTT
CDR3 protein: CASSLGTHTEAFF

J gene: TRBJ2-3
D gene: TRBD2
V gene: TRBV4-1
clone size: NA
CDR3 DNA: TGCGCCAGCAGCCAAGAGACTAGCCTTAGCACAGATACGCAGTATTTT
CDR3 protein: CASSQETSLSTDTQYF

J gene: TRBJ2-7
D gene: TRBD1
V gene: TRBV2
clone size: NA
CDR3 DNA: TGTGCCAGCGCGGGACAGGGGTTCAACGAGCAGTACTTC
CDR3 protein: CASAGQGFNEQYF

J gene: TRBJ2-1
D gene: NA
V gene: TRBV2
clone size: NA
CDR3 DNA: TGTGCCAGCAGCAAAACAGGTTACAATGAGCAGTTCTTC
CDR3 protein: CASSKTGYNEQFF

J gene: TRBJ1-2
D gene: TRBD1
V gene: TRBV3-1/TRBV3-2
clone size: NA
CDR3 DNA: TGTGCCAGCAGCCAAGCGGGACAGGGGGCAAACTATGGCTACACCTTC
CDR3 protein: CASSQAGQGANYGYTF

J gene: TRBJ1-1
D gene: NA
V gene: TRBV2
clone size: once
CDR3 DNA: TGTGCCAGCAGTCCCGTTGGTGTCGGGGCTGAAGCTTTCTTT
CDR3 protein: CASSPVGVGAEAFF

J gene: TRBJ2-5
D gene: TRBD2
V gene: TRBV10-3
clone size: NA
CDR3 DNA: TGTGCCATCAGTGAGTTAAACGGGGGGGAGACCCAGTACTTC
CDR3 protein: CAISELNGGETQYF

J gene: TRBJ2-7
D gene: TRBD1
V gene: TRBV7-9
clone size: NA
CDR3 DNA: TGTGCCAGCAGCCGCGCCGGGACAGCTTCCTACGAGCAGTACTTC
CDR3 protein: CASSRAGTASYEQYF

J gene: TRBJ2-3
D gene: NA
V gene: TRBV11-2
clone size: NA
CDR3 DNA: TGTGCCAGCAGCATTCACTCGACTGGATATACGCAGTATTTT
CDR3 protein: CASSIHSTGYTQYF

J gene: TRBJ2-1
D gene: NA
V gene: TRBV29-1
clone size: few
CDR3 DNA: TGCAGCGTCCAACAGGGCTCCTACAATGAGCAGTTCTTC
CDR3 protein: CSVQQGSYNEQFF

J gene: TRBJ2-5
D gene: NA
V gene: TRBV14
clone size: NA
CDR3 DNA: TGTGCCATCCCCGGGAGCAGGGCAGAGACCCAGTACTTC
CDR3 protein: CAIPGSRAETQYF

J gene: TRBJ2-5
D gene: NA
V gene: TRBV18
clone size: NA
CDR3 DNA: TGTGCCAGCTCCCCGACCACGACTACTCAAGAGACCCAGTACTTC
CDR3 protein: CASSPTTTTQETQYF

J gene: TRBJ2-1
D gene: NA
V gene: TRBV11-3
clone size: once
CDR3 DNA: TGTGCCAGCAGCTTATCTAGTCCCAATGAGCAGTTCTTC
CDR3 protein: CASSLSSPNEQFF

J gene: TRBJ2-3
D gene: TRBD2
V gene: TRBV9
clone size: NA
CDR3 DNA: TGTGCCAGCAGCGCGGTCCCGGGACTAGCGGGAGGGCGAACAGATACGCAGTATTTT
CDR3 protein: CASSAVPGLAGGRTDTQYF

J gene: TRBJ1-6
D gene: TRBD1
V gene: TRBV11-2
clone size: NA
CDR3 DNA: TGTGCCAGCAGCTTATCGACAGGGCGTCGGTCACCCCTCCACTTT
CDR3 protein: CASSLSTGRRSPLHF

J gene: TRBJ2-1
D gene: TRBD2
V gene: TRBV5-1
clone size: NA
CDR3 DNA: TGCGCCAGCAGCCCCGATCTAGCGGGAGGGCCTAGTGAGCAGTTCTTC
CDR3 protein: CASSPDLAGGPSEQFF

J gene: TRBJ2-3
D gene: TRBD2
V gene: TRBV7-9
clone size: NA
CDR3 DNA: TGTGCCAGCACCCCTCATAGCGGGCCTAGCACAGATACGCAGTATTTT
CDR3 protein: CASTPHSGPSTDTQYF

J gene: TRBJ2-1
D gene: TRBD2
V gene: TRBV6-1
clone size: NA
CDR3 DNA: TGTGCCAGCAGTGAAGCGCACCCAGGGCAGCGGGGGTACAATGAGCAGTTCTTC
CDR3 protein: CASSEAHPGQRGYNEQFF

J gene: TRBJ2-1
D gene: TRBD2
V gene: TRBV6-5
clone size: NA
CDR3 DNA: TGTGCCAGCAGGCCCGGGACTAGCGTAGTGCAGTTCTTC
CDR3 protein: CASRPGTSVVQFF

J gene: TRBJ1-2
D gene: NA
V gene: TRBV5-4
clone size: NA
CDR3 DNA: TGTGCCAGCAGCTTAGACTCGAGGGACTATGGCTACACCTTC
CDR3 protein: CASSLDSRDYGYTF

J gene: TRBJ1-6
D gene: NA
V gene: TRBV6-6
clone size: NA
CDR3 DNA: TGTGCCAGCAGTTACTCTTGGTCGGGGACACCCCTCCACTTT
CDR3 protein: CASSYSWSGTPLHF

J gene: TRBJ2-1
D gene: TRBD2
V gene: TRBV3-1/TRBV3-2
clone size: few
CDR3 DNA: TGTGCCAGCAGCAGATCGGGGGGGCAATCGCGCAATGAGCAGTTCTTC
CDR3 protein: CASSRSGGQSRNEQFF

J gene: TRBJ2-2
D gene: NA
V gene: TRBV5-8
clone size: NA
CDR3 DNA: TGTGCCAGCAGCATAGGGGCCGGGGAGCTGTTTTTT
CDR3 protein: CASSIGAGELFF

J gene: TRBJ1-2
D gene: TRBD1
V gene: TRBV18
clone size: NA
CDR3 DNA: TGTGCCAGCTCTCCTTCCGGGACAGGGTATGGCTACACCTTC
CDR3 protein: CASSPSGTGYGYTF

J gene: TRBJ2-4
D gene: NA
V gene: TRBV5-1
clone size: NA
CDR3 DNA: TGCGCCAGCAGCGCCGGATTCGGGGCCAAAAACATTCAGTACTTC
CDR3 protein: CASSAGFGAKNIQYF

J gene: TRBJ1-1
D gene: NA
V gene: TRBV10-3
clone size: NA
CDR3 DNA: TGTGCCACCCTCGACACACCGAACACTGAAGCTTTCTTT
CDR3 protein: CATLDTPNTEAFF

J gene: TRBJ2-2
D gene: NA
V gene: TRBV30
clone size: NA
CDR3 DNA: TGTGCCTGGAGAGGAGGGCCCGGCACCGGGGAGCTGTTTTTT
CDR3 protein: CAWRGGPGTGELFF

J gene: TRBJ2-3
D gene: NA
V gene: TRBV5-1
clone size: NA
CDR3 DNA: TGCGCCAGCAGCTTGGTAGGTGGGAGCTCAGATACGCAGTATTTT
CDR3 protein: CASSLVGGSSDTQYF

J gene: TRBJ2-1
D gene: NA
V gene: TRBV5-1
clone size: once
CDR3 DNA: TGCGCCAGCAGCTCCTCCTCAGGGATTCCCAACAATGAGCAGTTCTTC
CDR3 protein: CASSSSSGIPNNEQFF